This T cell receptor beta chain stems from a study of cytomegalovirus exposure and HLA in healthy donors. The CDR3 covers 14 residues. Germline V gene data show CDR1 as SQVTM and CDR2 as ANQGSEA. Vbeta (60) and Jbeta (13) primers were used in the PCR. TCRdb's copy holds only in-frame clones and misses some; the assay was immunoSEQ multiplex PCR. The sample has 140,000 or so clones, less than 90% seen once. This TCR was recovered from a boy aged 2 to 10 in good health and CMV-seronegative. This sequence joins TRBV29-1 and TRBJ2-5, with 12 bases fitting TRBD2. The J call may be mistaken, given a closer DNA end match to TRBJ2-7. The sequenced material came from PBMCs. CDR3 nucleotides: TGCAGCGTAGGACTAGCGGGAAGCTCCTACGAGCAGTACTTC. Translating it yields CSVGLAGSSYEQYF.